These T cell receptor beta chains were read from a single sample in a study of blood T cell repertoires in COVID-19. Only in-frame clones appear in the TCRdb table, and some are missing; sequencing was by immunoSEQ multiplex PCR. Of approximately 100,000 clones in the sample, approximately 82% are singletons; the top ten hold about 10%. Input material: peripheral blood. The receptors shown here come from a man in his sixties or seventies with acute or convalescent COVID-19. CDR3s include the opening cysteine and the closing phenylalanine or tryptophan. A D gene is named only where the DNA matches it firmly. The size of a clone is reported for some rows only, either as once, few or many, or as a class for expanded clones.

d_gene	v_gene	abundance	j_gene	CDR3aa	CDR3nt
.	TRBV30	.	TRBJ2-6	CAWSVPPRGEISGANVLTF	TGTGCCTGGAGTGTACCCCCCAGGGGCGAAATCTCTGGGGCCAACGTCCTGACTTTC
TRBD1	TRBV7-9	few	TRBJ2-7	CASSGLRTGLGEQYF	TGTGCCAGCAGCGGCCTTAGGACAGGGCTAGGGGAGCAGTACTTC
.	TRBV20-1	.	TRBJ2-7	CSAPVSREQYF	TGCAGTGCCCCGGTGTCCAGGGAGCAGTACTTC
.	TRBV11-2	.	TRBJ1-1	CASSPQRNTEAFF	TGTGCCAGCAGCCCACAGAGGAACACTGAAGCTTTCTTT
.	TRBV24-1	.	TRBJ2-2	CATSDLKGLPGELFF	TGTGCCACCAGTGATTTAAAAGGACTCCCCGGGGAGCTGTTTTTT
.	TRBV30	once	TRBJ1-1	CAWSGGGWANTEAFF	TGTGCCTGGAGTGGTGGAGGATGGGCTAACACTGAAGCTTTCTTT
.	TRBV30	.	TRBJ2-7	CASITGEAAQYF	TGTGCCTCGATCACGGGAGAGGCGGCGCAGTACTTC
.	TRBV24-1	.	TRBJ2-2	CATSANDRGRSGELFF	TGTGCCACCAGTGCCAACGATAGGGGGAGAAGCGGGGAGCTGTTTTTT
.	TRBV24-1	.	TRBJ1-5	CATSDFKGAVSNQPQHF	TGTGCCACCAGTGATTTTAAGGGAGCCGTTAGCAATCAGCCCCAGCATTTT
.	TRBV11-2	.	TRBJ2-3	CASSLDSEGTDTQYF	TGTGCCAGCAGCTTAGACAGTGAAGGCACAGATACGCAGTATTTT
TRBD1	TRBV5-4	.	TRBJ1-2	CASSTKTGGNYGYTF	TGTGCCAGCAGCACGAAGACAGGGGGGAACTATGGCTACACCTTC
TRBD2	TRBV16	.	TRBJ2-1	CASTNIGTRGYNEQFF	TGTGCCAGCACCAACATCGGGACTAGGGGTTACAATGAGCAGTTCTTC
.	TRBV6-6	.	TRBJ2-3	CASRTDSNQPQYF	TGTGCCAGTCGGACAGATAGCAATCAGCCCCAGTATTTT
TRBD1	TRBV7-3	.	TRBJ2-5	CASSRDREETQYF	TGTGCCAGCAGCCGGGACAGGGAAGAGACCCAGTACTTC
.	TRBV28	few	TRBJ1-5	CASIKTPAGSNQPQHF	TGTGCCAGCATCAAAACCCCGGCAGGGAGCAATCAGCCCCAGCATTTT
TRBD1	TRBV19	.	TRBJ1-1	CASRRGQYDTEAFF	TGTGCCAGTAGGCGGGGACAGTATGATACTGAAGCTTTCTTT
TRBD2	TRBV7-7	.	TRBJ2-5	CASTLGASGQETQYF	TGTGCTAGCACCCTAGGGGCTAGCGGCCAAGAGACCCAGTACTTC
TRBD1	TRBV5-1	.	TRBJ2-1	CASRSKQGAWYNEQFF	TGCGCCAGCAGATCAAAACAGGGGGCCTGGTACAATGAGCAGTTCTTC
TRBD1	TRBV11-2	.	TRBJ2-7	CASSLVGPPRDRVSF	TGTGCCAGCAGCTTAGTCGGGCCCCCTCGGGACAGGGTGTCTTTC
.	TRBV11-2	once	TRBJ1-2	CASSRQYGYTF	TGTGCCAGCAGCAGACAGTATGGCTACACCTTC
TRBD2	TRBV30	.	TRBJ2-2	CAERLAGGTGELFF	TGTGCCGAAAGGTTGGCGGGAGGAACCGGGGAGCTGTTTTTT
TRBD2	TRBV7-2	few	TRBJ2-3	CASSLGGLAGSDTQYF	TGTGCCAGCAGCTTAGGAGGGCTAGCGGGATCAGATACGCAGTATTTT